Below are 4 T cell receptor beta chains sequenced from a single sample in a study of PD-1 blockade in classical Hodgkin lymphoma. Brentuximab vedotin exposure varied among the patients, all of whom had relapsed after autologous stem cell transplantation. The data were produced by immunoSEQ multiplex PCR, yet TCRdb's version contains in-frame clones alone and is incomplete. This table has approximately 98,000 clones, 70% to 90% appearing once. Sequencing was performed on peripheral blood mononuclear cells (PBMCs), taken before the second cycle of nivolumab. These receptors originate from a human donor with classical Hodgkin lymphoma.

The chain carries TRBV7-9 and TRBJ2-2, with 8 bases that match TRBD2. Trimming at V came to 5 bases and at J to 3 bases, leaving 5 bases not matched to a gene. Germline V gene data show CDR1 as SEHNR and CDR2 as FQNEAQ (reference sequence). CDR3 size: 15 residues. The CDR3 loop is CASSPGLVDTGELFF. The CDR3 DNA follows: TGTGCCAGCAGCCCGGGACTAGTTGACACCGGGGAGCTGTTTTTT.

The genes are TRBV2 and TRBJ2-3; 8 nucleotides line up with TRBD2. Germline loops: CDR1 SNHLY, CDR2 FYNNEI. V was clipped by 11 bases and J by 4 bases; unmatched bases: 8. The CDR3 spans 13 residues. The chain's CDR3 is CAGFLAGSDTQYF. CDR3 DNA: TGTGCCGGATTTCTAGCGGGTTCAGATACGCAGTATTTT.

The J gene is TRBJ2-2, the V gene TRBV2; the D gene is possibly TRBD2 (5 bases). From germline, CDR1 is SNHLY and CDR2 FYNNEI. The CDR3 runs to 13 residues. V shed 11 bases and J shed 1 base, with 11 bases lying between them. In DNA, the CDR3 is TGTGCCGCAGTTGAGGGGAACACCGGGGAGCTGTTTTTT. This translates into CAAVEGNTGELFF. The full variable domain, completed using reference TRBV2 and TRBJ2-2, is EPEVTQTPSHQVTQMGQEVILRCVPISNHLYFYWYRQILGQKVEFLVSFYNNEISEKSEIFDDQFSVERPDGSNFTLKIRSTKLEDSAMYFCAAVEGNTGELFFGEGSRLTVL.

This clone was recorded once. The chain couples TRBV7-9 to TRBJ2-3; 10 bases agree with TRBD2. CDR3 length: 15 residues. CDR1 is SEHNR, CDR2 FQNEAQ, per germline (reference sequence). Trimming took 4 bases from V and 4 from J; bases not matched to a gene: 5. CDR3 in amino acids: CASSSLAGVPDTQYF. The CDR3 bases are TGTGCCAGCAGCTCCCTAGCGGGAGTCCCAGATACGCAGTATTTT.